This entry lists 6 T cell receptor beta chains sequenced from one sample in a study of early T cells in non-severe SARS-CoV-2 infection. TCRdb processed the 5' RACE reads anew with MiXCR; each CDR3 protein has one entry. The sample includes 35,000 to 55,000 distinct CDR3 sequences, roughly 23% of them seen just once. Sequenced here: whole blood, sampled at baseline. These receptors all come from an adult who was a healthcare worker with PCR-confirmed SARS-CoV-2 infection or an uninfected control (not recorded which).

This clonotype was detected a few times. This sequence joins TRBV12-3 or TRBV12-4 and TRBJ1-2; 7 nucleotides line up with TRBD1. This CDR3 region has 16 residues. Trimming removed 5 bases from V and 5 bases from J; junction bases left unmatched: 14. In DNA, the CDR3 is TGTGCCAGCAGTCCGGGGATTTGGACAGGCCCATATGGCTACACCTTC. Translation: CASSPGIWTGPYGYTF.

This clonotype was observed many times. The V and J genes are TRBV14 and TRBJ1-3; no reliable D call. Per the germline V gene, CDR1 is SGHDN and CDR2 is FVKESK. The CDR3 loop spans 12 amino acids. Trimming took off 4 bases at V and 4 bases at J, with 5 bases between the two ends. CDR3 coding DNA: TGTGCCAGCAGCCCAACGGGAAACACCATATATTTT. Its protein is CASSPTGNTIYF.

This clonotype was seen only a few times. The V gene is TRBV5-4, the J gene TRBJ2-4, with D maybe TRBD2 (6 bases). The CDR3 sequence is 16 residues long. Germline loops: CDR1 SGHNT, CDR2 YYREEE (reference sequence). Trimming stripped 0 bases from V and 4 bases from J, with 14 bases between. CDR3 DNA sequence: TGTGCCAGCAGCTTGGGGGGAGCGGGTGTTAAAAACATTCAGTACTTC. Its translation is CASSLGGAGVKNIQYF.

This clonotype was counted at least ten times. The chain recombines TRBV7-9 with TRBJ1-1, with a possible D match to TRBD1 (6 bases). Trimming shortened V by 5 bases and J by 3 bases, and 10 bases separated the two germline ends. The germline gives CDR1 SEHNR, CDR2 FQNEAQ (reference sequence). This CDR3 spans 13 amino acids. In DNA form, the CDR3 reads TGTGCCAGCAGCCCACAGGGAGACACTGAAGCTTTCTTT. Protein sequence: CASSPQGDTEAFF.

The gene calls are TRBV20-1 and TRBJ1-4, with D possibly being TRBD1 (6 bases). CDR3 length: 13 amino acids. The V gene's germline CDR1 is DFQATT and CDR2 SNEGSKA (reference sequence). V was cut by 5 bases and J by 3 bases, with 10 bases left in between. This CDR3 reads CSAQDSPNEKLFF. CDR3 bases: TGCAGTGCTCAGGACAGCCCTAATGAAAAACTGTTTTTT.

The chain carries TRBV6-4 and TRBJ1-2; no firm D call. V was cut by 4 bases and J by 0 bases, with 12 bases left in between. Germline CDR1 reads MRHNA; CDR2 reads SNTAGT. This CDR3 has 15 amino acids. Here the CDR3 reads CASSGASTANYGYTF. The CDR3 DNA follows: TGTGCCAGCAGTGGGGCCAGTACAGCTAACTATGGCTACACCTTC.